This TCR beta chain originates from a study of T cell responses to AZD1222 COVID-19 vaccine. General observations from the study: Vaccination with two AZD1222 doses was followed by a rise in Spike-specific TCR breadth and depth. Repertoire collection took place solely once the T cell response had peaked.

The assay was immunoSEQ multiplex PCR, and TCRdb's table has in-frame clones only and misses some. The sample yields more than 95,000 clones, 75% to 90% seen once. A remark on this clone: Its matching antigen is unknown.

CDR3 length equals 17 residues. V dropped 0 bases and J dropped 3; count of bases not matched to a gene: 7. CDR1 is LNHNV and CDR2 is YYDKDF in the germline V gene (reference sequence). The clonotype comes from an adult in good health. The sequences come from peripheral blood, collected on day 0 of AZD1222 vaccination. This sequence joins TRBV15 and TRBJ1-5; the match to TRBD1 covers 8 bases. CDR3 residues: CATSRDLRQGLNQPQHF. CDR3 sequence (DNA): TGTGCCACCAGCAGAGACCTTAGACAGGGGCTCAATCAGCCCCAGCATTTT. Full variable domain (outside the CDR3, taken from reference TRBV15 and TRBJ1-5): DAMVIQNPRYQVTQFGKPVTLSCSQTLNHNVMYWYQQKSSQAPKLLFHYYDKDFNNEADTPDNFQSRRPNTSFCFLDIRSPGLGDTAMYLCATSRDLRQGLNQPQHFGDGTRLSIL.